Shown below are 30 T cell receptor beta chains from a single sample sequenced in a study of blood T cell repertoires in COVID-19. The repertoire was sequenced with immunoSEQ multiplex PCR; TCRdb's copy has only in-frame clones and lacks some. The sample shows about 210,000 clones, approximately 90% of them seen only once. Input material: peripheral blood. These TCRs come from a woman between 40 and 50 years old with acute or convalescent COVID-19.

The chain has TRBV2 and TRBJ2-2; tentatively, D is TRBD2 (7 bases). The ends were cut back, 7 bases at V and 7 bases at J, with 16 bases in the middle. The CDR3 extends over 14 amino acids. Germline-derived CDR1 and CDR2 are SNHLY and FYNNEI. The CDR3 loop is CASTLGRGSGELFF. CDR3 DNA sequence: TGTGCCAGCACCCTGGGGAGGGGGAGCGGGGAGCTGTTTTTT.

The rearrangement uses TRBV3-1 (or the pseudogene TRBV3-2) and TRBJ2-6; 8 positions agree with TRBD1. The germline CDR1 and CDR2 sequences are LGHDT and YNNKEL (reference sequence). This CDR3 spans 17 amino acids. V trimming: 10 bases; J trimming: 4 bases; junction bases outside the gene matches: 15. The DNA of the CDR3 is TGTGCCACTAGAGGGGGCCAGGGGGCGACCGGGGCCAACGTCCTGACTTTC. Amino acids: CATRGGQGATGANVLTF.

This clone has just one count. This chain connects TRBV19 to TRBJ2-3, with TRBD1 as a possible D gene (6 bases). CDR1 and CDR2 (germline): LNHDA, SQIVND (reference sequence). There are 14 residues in the CDR3. V was pared by 5 bases and J by 1 base, with 10 bases between. The CDR3, as DNA: TGTGCCAGTAGTGTGGACAGCGGCACAGATACGCAGTATTTT. Translation gives CASSVDSGTDTQYF.

This rearrangement joins TRBV5-6 to TRBJ1-2; D not resolved. Germline V CDR1 and CDR2: SGHDT, YYEEEE. This CDR3 is built from 14 residues. Trimming removed 0 bases at V and 2 bases at J, with 8 bases between. The CDR3 region is CASSLVERNYGYTF. DNA of the CDR3: TGTGCCAGCAGCTTGGTCGAGAGGAACTATGGCTACACCTTC.

The rearrangement uses TRBV5-5 and TRBJ1-2, with D hard to call. Germline V lookup: CDR1 SGHKS, CDR2 YYEKEE (reference sequence). This CDR3 spans 15 amino acids. Trimming stripped 3 bases from V and 8 bases from J, with 20 bases between. The CDR3 region is CASSSGTAGIGGYTF. CDR3 sequence (DNA): TGTGCCAGCAGCTCAGGCACAGCCGGGATTGGAGGCTACACCTTC.

The CDR3 protein is CASGLDQTGELFF. In nucleotides, the CDR3 is TGTGCTAGTGGTTTGGACCAGACCGGGGAGCTGTTTTTT. This chain connects TRBV12-5 to TRBJ2-2; D gene unclear. CDR3 length: 13 residues. V lost 1 base to trimming and J lost 5 bases, with 5 bases between them. The germline gives CDR1 LGHNT, CDR2 FRNRAP.

Points on this clone: Other nucleotide sequences in the sample specify the same CDR3. This chain joins TRBV6-5 and TRBJ1-1; D is uncertain. This CDR3 comprises 13 residues. CDR1 MNHEY and CDR2 SVGAGI come from the germline V gene. Trimming removed 2 bases from V and 1 base from J, with 5 bases in between. CDR3 sequence (DNA): TGTGCCAGCAGTTACACAGAGAACACTGAAGCTTTCTTT. Its protein is CASSYTENTEAFF.

The rearrangement uses TRBV6-5 and TRBJ2-1; possibly TRBD2 for D (5 bases). CDR1 is MNHEY and CDR2 is SVGAGI in the germline V gene. The CDR3 covers 14 residues. The ends were cut back, 0 bases at V and 12 bases at J, with 15 bases in the middle. The CDR3 spells CASSYSDPSAGQFF. For the CDR3, the DNA is TGTGCCAGCAGTTACTCGGACCCCTCCGCGGGGCAGTTCTTC.

This clone was seen more than once but under ten times. The chain carries TRBV12-5 and TRBJ1-2; D is unclear. Trimming took 4 bases from V and 0 from J, leaving 12 bases between them. The CDR3 has 15 residues. Per the germline V gene, CDR1 is LGHNT and CDR2 is FRNRAP. CDR3 nucleotides: TGTGCTAGTGGTTCCGCTAGGCTAGCTAACTATGGCTACACCTTC. Translating gives CASGSARLANYGYTF. Looking up the rest from reference TRBV12-5 and TRBJ1-2 gives the full variable domain: DARVTQTPRHKVTEMGQEVTMRCQPILGHNTVFWYRQTMMQGLELLAYFRNRAPLDDSGMPKDRFSAEMPDATLATLKIQPSEPRDSAVYFCASGSARLANYGYTFGSGTRLTVV.

The chain links TRBV11-2 to TRBJ1-2; 7 bases are a match to TRBD1. CDR3 size: 12 residues. Trimming removed 1 base from V and 8 bases from J; junction bases left unmatched: 1. CDR1 SGHAT and CDR2 FQNNGV come from the germline V gene. The CDR3 DNA is TGTGCCAGCAGCTTAGGACAGGGCGGCTACACCTTC. Its translation: CASSLGQGGYTF.

The gene calls are TRBV21-1 and TRBJ1-4; the table names TRBD1, a call not compared with the DNA. TRBV21-1 is given as a pseudogene. This CDR3 has 15 amino acids. The CDR3 sequence is CASSTTDRGHEKLFF. The DNA of the CDR3 is TGTGCCAGCAGCACAACGGACAGGGGGCACGAAAAACTGTTTTTT.

The chain links TRBV10-3 to TRBJ1-5; D not certain. CDR1 and CDR2 from the germline V gene are ENHRY and SYGVKD. The CDR3 runs 12 residues. V was pared by 5 bases and J by 7 bases, with 9 bases between. DNA for the CDR3: TGTGCCATCAGTCCCGGCGGGCAGCCCCAGCATTTT. Its translation is CAISPGGQPQHF.

This chain joins TRBV6-5 and TRBJ1-2, with TRBD1 as a possible D gene (5 bases). V was clipped by 0 bases and J by 6 bases, with 11 bases between them. CDR3 size: 14 residues. CDR1 is MNHEY, CDR2 SVGAGI, per germline. Here the CDR3 reads CASSYSQGRHGYTF. The CDR3 DNA follows: TGTGCCAGCAGTTACTCGCAGGGAAGACATGGCTACACCTTC.

V usage is TRBV30 and J usage is TRBJ1-2; 7 positions match TRBD1. There are 13 residues in the CDR3. CDR1 is GTSNPN, CDR2 SVGIG, per germline (reference sequence). The trim removed 0 bases at V and 5 bases at J, leaving 3 bases unmatched. The CDR3, as DNA: TGTGCCTGGAGTGTAGTCAGGGGGTATGGCTACACCTTC. Its protein product is CAWSVVRGYGYTF. The full variable domain, rest sourced from reference TRBV30 and TRBJ1-2, is SQTIHQWPATLVQPVGSPLSLECTVEGTSNPNLYWYRQAAGRGLQLLFYSVGIGQISSEVPQNLSASRPQDRQFILSSKKLLLSDSGFYLCAWSVVRGYGYTFGSGTRLTVV.

The chain carries TRBV6-1 and TRBJ2-1; TRBD1 matches 11 bases. V shed 3 bases, J shed 6 bases, and the junction held 7 bases outside the gene matches. The CDR3 contains 16 residues. Germline V gives CDR1 MNHNS, CDR2 SASEGT. The CDR3 nucleotides read TGTGCCAGCAGTGATTGGGGGGGGACAGGGGGCAATGAGCAGTTCTTC. Translated, it gives CASSDWGGTGGNEQFF.

The chain joins TRBV29-1 to TRBJ2-2; TRBD1 might be the D (5 bases). The CDR3 runs to 12 residues. V lost 7 bases and J lost 4, with 10 bases in between. From germline, CDR1 is SQVTM and CDR2 ANQGSEA. The CDR3: CSALGVTGELFF. Written as DNA, the CDR3 is TGCAGCGCTCTAGGGGTCACCGGGGAGCTGTTTTTT.

V is TRBV19 and J is TRBJ2-6, with 7 bases fitting TRBD1. The trim removed 9 bases at V and 3 bases at J, leaving 5 bases unmatched. CDR1 is LNHDA, CDR2 SQIVND, per germline (reference sequence). The CDR3 covers 14 residues. The CDR3 nucleotides read TGTGCCAGCTTCACAGGGGATGGGGCCAACGTCCTGACTTTC. Protein sequence: CASFTGDGANVLTF. The variable domain in full, completed from reference TRBV19 and TRBJ2-6, reads DGGITQSPKYLFRKEGQNVTLSCEQNLNHDAMYWYRQDPGQGLRLIYYSQIVNDFQKGDIAEGYSVSREKKESFPLTVTSAQKNPTAFYLCASFTGDGANVLTFGAGSRLTVL.

The chain carries TRBV11-3 and TRBJ2-3; 10 bases align to TRBD1. In germline, CDR1 is SGHNT, CDR2 YENEEA. V shed 0 bases, J shed 4 bases, and the junction held 1 base outside the gene matches. The CDR3 is 15 amino acids. The CDR3 DNA follows: TGTGCCAGCAGCTTAGATGGGACAGGGGCAGATACGCAGTATTTT. It is translated as CASSLDGTGADTQYF.

The rearrangement uses TRBV10-3 and TRBJ2-1; 10 bases line up with TRBD1. The trim removed 6 bases at V and 3 bases at J, leaving 5 bases unmatched. The CDR3 is 15 amino acids. Germline V gene data show CDR1 as ENHRY and CDR2 as SYGVKD. The CDR3 bases are TGTGCCATCAGGGTGGGACAGGGGATCTACAATGAGCAGTTCTTC. It yields the protein CAIRVGQGIYNEQFF.

Remarks on this clone: The DNA is left out, because the CDR3 cannot be placed on it with certainty; the CDR3 is given as TCRdb lists it. The V and J genes are TRBV19 and TRBJ2-2; TRBD2, the table's D call, was not compared with the DNA. In germline, CDR1 is LNHDA, CDR2 SQIVND (reference sequence). The CDR3 numbers 17 amino acids, ends counted. CDR3 sequence reads: CASSILAAGGNTGELFF.

The rearrangement links TRBV19 to TRBJ2-3; D call uncertain. V was trimmed by 1 base and J by 3 bases, leaving 5 bases between them. Looked up from germline, CDR1 is LNHDA and CDR2 is SQIVND (reference sequence). This CDR3 contains 13 residues. Here the CDR3 DNA reads TGTGCCAGTAGTATAGCTAGAACAGATACGCAGTATTTT. Translating gives CASSIARTDTQYF.

V gene TRBV5-1 combines with J gene TRBJ2-5; perhaps TRBD2 as D (7 bases). The CDR3 has 15 amino acids. V lost 4 bases and J 5 bases, leaving 18 bases between the germline ends. CDR1 SGHRS and CDR2 YFSETQ come from the germline V gene. The CDR3, as DNA: TGCGCCAGCAGCACGGGGAGGGGGGCCGGCGAGACCCAGTACTTC. Its translation is CASSTGRGAGETQYF.

V gene TRBV11-2 combines with J gene TRBJ2-7; D uncertain. Germline values: CDR1 SGHAT, CDR2 FQNNGV. Trimming took off 1 base at V and 6 bases at J, with 13 bases between the two ends. This CDR3 spans 14 amino acids. The CDR3 DNA reads as TGTGCCAGCAGCTTAGGGTTCCAGGTCGGCGAGCAGTACGTC. Its translation is CASSLGFQVGEQYV.

Worth noting for this clone: Distinct nucleotide sequences in the sample also encode this CDR3. V is TRBV7-9 and J is TRBJ1-1; 9 bases are a match to TRBD1. Looked up from germline, CDR1 is SEHNR and CDR2 is FQNEAQ (reference sequence). Unmatched junction bases numbered 4, after V lost 5 bases and J lost 0 bases. The CDR3 has 15 amino acids. The CDR3 nucleotides read TGTGCCAGCAGCCCGGGGACAGGGATGAACACTGAAGCTTTCTTT. This gives the protein CASSPGTGMNTEAFF.

V is TRBV25-1 and J is TRBJ1-4, with 9 bases matching TRBD1. The CDR3 spans 14 residues. Germline trimming cut 3 bases from V and 8 bases from J; bases unmatched to any gene: 4. The germline gives CDR1 MGHDK, CDR2 SYGVNS. CDR3 coding DNA: TGTGCCAGCAGTGACCTAGGGACAGGGGAAAAACTGTTTTTT. Encoded protein: CASSDLGTGEKLFF.

The chain uses TRBV4-1 and TRBJ2-1; TRBD2 agrees at 8 bases. Germline-derived CDR1 and CDR2 are MGHRA and YSYEKL. With V trimmed by 4 bases and J by 6 bases, 8 bases remained unmatched. CDR3 length equals 15 residues. The CDR3 sequence: CASSRGSGEFNEQFF. CDR3 DNA: TGCGCCAGCAGCCGCGGTAGCGGGGAATTCAATGAGCAGTTCTTC.

This clone was seen just once. The V and J genes are TRBV20-1 and TRBJ2-1, with TRBD2 matching over 11 bases. Germline-derived CDR1 and CDR2 are DFQATT and SNEGSKA (reference sequence). This CDR3 spans 13 amino acids. The V gene end was trimmed by 3 bases and the J gene end by 8 bases; junction bases not matched to a gene: 3. CDR3 protein: CSASSGGAHEQFF. CDR3 in DNA: TGCAGTGCTAGTAGCGGGGGGGCCCATGAGCAGTTCTTC.

The rearrangement uses TRBV6-5 and TRBJ1-3; 8 bases agree with TRBD1. Germline loops: CDR1 MNHEY, CDR2 SVGAGI. The trim removed 10 bases at V and 7 bases at J, leaving 9 bases unmatched. This CDR3 region has 13 residues. The CDR3 spells CATRGPLRNTIYF. The CDR3 DNA reads TGTGCCACCAGGGGGCCGCTGCGGAACACCATATATTTT.

V gene TRBV24-1 combines with J gene TRBJ1-2; 7 nucleotides align to TRBD1. J lost 0 bases, V lost 3 bases, and 9 bases had no gene match. This CDR3 comprises 17 residues. CDR1 is KGHDR and CDR2 is SFDVKD in the germline V gene. Here the CDR3 reads CATSDPGTEKTNYGYTF. CDR3 nucleotide sequence: TGTGCCACCAGTGATCCCGGGACAGAGAAGACTAACTATGGCTACACCTTC.

This clone was observed a few times. The chain couples TRBV2 to TRBJ1-2; D remains unclear. The germline gives CDR1 SNHLY, CDR2 FYNNEI. The CDR3 spans 11 residues. The V end lost 4 bases, the J end lost 10 bases, and 10 bases lay between the germline ends. The chain's CDR3 is CASSVVRDYTF. The CDR3 DNA is TGTGCCAGCAGTGTCGTCCGAGACTACACCTTC.